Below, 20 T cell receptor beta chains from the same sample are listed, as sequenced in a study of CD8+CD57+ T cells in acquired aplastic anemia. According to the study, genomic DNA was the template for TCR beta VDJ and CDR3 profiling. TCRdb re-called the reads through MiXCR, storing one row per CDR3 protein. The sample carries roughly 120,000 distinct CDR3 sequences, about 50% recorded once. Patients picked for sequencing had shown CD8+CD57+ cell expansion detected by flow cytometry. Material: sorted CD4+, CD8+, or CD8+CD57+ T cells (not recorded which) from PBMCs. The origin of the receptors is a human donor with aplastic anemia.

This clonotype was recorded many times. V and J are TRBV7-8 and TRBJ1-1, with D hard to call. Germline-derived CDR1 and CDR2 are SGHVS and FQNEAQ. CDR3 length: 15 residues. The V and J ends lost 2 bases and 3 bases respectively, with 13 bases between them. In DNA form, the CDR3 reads TGTGCCAGCAGCTTAATCACGGGTAGGGACACTGAAGCTTTCTTT. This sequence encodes CASSLITGRDTEAFF.

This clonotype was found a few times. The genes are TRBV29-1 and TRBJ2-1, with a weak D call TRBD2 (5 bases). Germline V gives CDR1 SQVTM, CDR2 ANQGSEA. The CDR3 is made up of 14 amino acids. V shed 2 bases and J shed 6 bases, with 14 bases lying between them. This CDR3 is CSVERGRLGNEQFF. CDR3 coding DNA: TGCAGCGTTGAACGGGGTAGGTTAGGCAATGAGCAGTTCTTC.

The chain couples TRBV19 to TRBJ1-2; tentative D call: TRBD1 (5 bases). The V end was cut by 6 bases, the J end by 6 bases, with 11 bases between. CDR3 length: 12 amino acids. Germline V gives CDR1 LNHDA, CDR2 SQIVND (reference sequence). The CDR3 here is CASRAGSHGYTF. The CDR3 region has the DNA TGTGCCAGTAGAGCAGGGTCTCATGGCTACACCTTC. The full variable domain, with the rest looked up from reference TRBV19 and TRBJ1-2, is DGGITQSPKYLFRKEGQNVTLSCEQNLNHDAMYWYRQDPGQGLRLIYYSQIVNDFQKGDIAEGYSVSREKKESFPLTVTSAQKNPTAFYLCASRAGSHGYTFGSGTRLTVV.

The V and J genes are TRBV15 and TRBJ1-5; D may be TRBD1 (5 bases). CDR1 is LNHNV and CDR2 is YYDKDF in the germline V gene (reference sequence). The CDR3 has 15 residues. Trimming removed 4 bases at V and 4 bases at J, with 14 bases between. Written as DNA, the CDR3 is TGTGCCACCAGCACGTTTCGGCAGGGTAATCAGCCCCAGCATTTT. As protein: CATSTFRQGNQPQHF.

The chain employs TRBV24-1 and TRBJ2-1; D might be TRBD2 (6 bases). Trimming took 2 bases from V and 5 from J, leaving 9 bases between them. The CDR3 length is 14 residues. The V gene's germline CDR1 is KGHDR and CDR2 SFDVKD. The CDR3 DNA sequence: TGTGCCACCAGTGATTGGGCGGGGAACAATGAGCAGTTCTTC. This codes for CATSDWAGNNEQFF.

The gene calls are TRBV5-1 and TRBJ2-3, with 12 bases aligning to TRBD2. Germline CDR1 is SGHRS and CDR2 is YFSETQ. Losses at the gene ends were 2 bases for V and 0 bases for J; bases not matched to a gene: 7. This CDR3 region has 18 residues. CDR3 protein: CASSLGWTSGDSTDTQYF. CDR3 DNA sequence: TGCGCCAGCAGCTTAGGTTGGACTAGCGGGGATAGCACAGATACGCAGTATTTT.

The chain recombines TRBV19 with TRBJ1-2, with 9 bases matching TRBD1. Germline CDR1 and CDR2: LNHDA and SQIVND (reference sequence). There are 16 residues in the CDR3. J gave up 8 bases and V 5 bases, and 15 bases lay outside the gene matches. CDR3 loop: CASSENTGQGLRGYTF. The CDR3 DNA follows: TGTGCCAGTAGTGAAAACACGGGACAGGGACTAAGGGGCTACACCTTC.

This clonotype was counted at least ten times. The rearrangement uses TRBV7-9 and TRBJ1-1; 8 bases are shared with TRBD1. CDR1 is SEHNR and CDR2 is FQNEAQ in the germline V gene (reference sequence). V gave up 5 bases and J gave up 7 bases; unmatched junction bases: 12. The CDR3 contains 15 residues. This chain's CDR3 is CASSRGPGQVNEAFF. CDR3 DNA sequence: TGTGCCAGCAGCCGAGGACCGGGACAGGTAAATGAAGCTTTCTTT. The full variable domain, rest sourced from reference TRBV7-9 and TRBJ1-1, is DTGVSQNPRHKITKRGQNVTFRCDPISEHNRLYWYRQTLGQGPEFLTYFQNEAQLEKSRLLSDRFSAERPKGSFSTLEIQRTEQGDSAMYLCASSRGPGQVNEAFFGQGTRLTVV.

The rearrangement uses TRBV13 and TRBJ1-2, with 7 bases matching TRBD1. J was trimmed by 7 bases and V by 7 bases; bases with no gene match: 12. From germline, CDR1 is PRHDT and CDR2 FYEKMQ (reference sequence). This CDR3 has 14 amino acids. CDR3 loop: CASNRRTGDGGYTF. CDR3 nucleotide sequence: TGTGCCAGCAATCGAAGAACAGGGGACGGTGGCTACACCTTC.

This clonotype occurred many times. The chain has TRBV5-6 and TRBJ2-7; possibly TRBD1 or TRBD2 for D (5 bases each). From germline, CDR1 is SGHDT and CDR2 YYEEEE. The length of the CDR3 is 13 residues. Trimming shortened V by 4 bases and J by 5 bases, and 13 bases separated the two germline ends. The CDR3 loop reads CASSGLRAHEQYF. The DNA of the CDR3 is TGTGCCAGCAGCGGACTCAGGGCCCACGAGCAGTACTTC. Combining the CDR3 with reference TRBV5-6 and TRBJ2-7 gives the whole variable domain DAGVTQSPTHLIKTRGQQVTLRCSPKSGHDTVSWYQQALGQGPQFIFQYYEEEERQRGNFPDRFSGHQFPNYSSELNVNALLLGDSALYLCASSGLRAHEQYFGPGTRLTVT.

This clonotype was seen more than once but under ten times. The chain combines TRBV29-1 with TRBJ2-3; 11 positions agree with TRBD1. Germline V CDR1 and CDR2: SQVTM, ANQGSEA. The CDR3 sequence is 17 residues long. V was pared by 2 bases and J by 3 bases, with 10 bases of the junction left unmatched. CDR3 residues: CSVETLSGQGGTDTQYF. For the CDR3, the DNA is TGCAGCGTTGAAACTTTATCGGGACAGGGGGGTACAGATACGCAGTATTTT.

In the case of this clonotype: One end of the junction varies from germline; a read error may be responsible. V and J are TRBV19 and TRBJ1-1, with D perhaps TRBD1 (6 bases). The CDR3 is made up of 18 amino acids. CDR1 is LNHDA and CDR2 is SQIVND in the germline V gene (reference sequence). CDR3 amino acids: CSSSIDQTAGAQNTEAFF. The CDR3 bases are TGTTCCAGTAGTATAGATCAGACGGCAGGGGCCCAGAACACTGAAGCTTTCTTT.

The CDR3 sequence is CSALQTEQYF. The CDR3, as DNA: TGCAGTGCTCTGCAAACGGAGCAGTACTTC. V usage is TRBV20-1 and J usage is TRBJ2-7; D unclear. The CDR3 runs to 10 residues. V was clipped by 5 bases and J by 7 bases, with 9 bases between them. Germline CDR1 and CDR2: DFQATT and SNEGSKA (reference sequence).

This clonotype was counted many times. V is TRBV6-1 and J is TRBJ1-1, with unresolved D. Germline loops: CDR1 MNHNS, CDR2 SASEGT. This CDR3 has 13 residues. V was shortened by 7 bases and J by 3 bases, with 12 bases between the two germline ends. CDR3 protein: CASTPQIYTEAFF. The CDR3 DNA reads TGTGCCAGCACCCCGCAGATATACACTGAAGCTTTCTTT.

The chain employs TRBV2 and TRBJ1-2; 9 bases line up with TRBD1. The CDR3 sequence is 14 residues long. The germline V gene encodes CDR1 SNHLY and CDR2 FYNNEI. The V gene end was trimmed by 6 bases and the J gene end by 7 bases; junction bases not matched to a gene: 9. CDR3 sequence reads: CASRTGGKSSGYTF. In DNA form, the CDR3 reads TGTGCCAGCAGAACAGGGGGCAAGAGCTCTGGCTACACCTTC.

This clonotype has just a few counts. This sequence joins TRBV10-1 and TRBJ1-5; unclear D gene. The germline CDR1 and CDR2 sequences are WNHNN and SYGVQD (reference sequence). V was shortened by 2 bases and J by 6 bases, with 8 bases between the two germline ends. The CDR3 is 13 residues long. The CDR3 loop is CASSEALGQPQHF. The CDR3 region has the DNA TGCGCCAGCAGTGAGGCCCTGGGTCAGCCCCAGCATTTT.

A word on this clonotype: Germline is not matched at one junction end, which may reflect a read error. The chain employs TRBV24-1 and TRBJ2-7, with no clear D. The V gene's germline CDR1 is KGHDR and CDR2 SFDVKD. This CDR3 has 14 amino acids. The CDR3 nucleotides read TGTGCCAGCAGTTACGGTTTTATCTCCTCCGAGCAGTACTTC. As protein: CASSYGFISSEQYF.

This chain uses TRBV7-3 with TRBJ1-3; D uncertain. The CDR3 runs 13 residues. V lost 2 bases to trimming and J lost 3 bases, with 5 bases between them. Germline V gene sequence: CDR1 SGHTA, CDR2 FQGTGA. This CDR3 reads CASSLGLGNTIYF. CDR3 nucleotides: TGTGCCAGCAGCTTAGGTCTTGGAAACACCATATATTTT.

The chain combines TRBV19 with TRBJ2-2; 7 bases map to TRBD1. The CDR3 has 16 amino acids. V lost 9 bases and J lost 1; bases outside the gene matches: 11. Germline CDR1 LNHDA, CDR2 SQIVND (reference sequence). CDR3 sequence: CASGNRGAQNTGELFF. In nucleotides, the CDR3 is TGTGCCAGCGGGAACAGGGGCGCGCAGAACACCGGGGAGCTGTTTTTT.

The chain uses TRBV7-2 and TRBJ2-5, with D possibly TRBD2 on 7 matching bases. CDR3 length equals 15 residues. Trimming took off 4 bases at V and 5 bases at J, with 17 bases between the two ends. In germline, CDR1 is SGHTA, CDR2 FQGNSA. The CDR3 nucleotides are TGTGCCAGCAGCTATACAGGGAGGGCAGGGGAGACCCAGTACTTC. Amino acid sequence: CASSYTGRAGETQYF.